A single sample is the source of the 9 T cell receptor beta chains below, sequenced in a study of human T cells and chemical hapten exposure. Sample time point: pre-sensitization, week 0. Treatment indicated: therapeutic diphenylcyclopropenone sensitization with weekly scalp DPC. TCRdb itself ran the RACE reads through MiXCR, one entry per CDR3 protein. The data show around 42,000 distinct CDR3 sequences, roughly 12% seen once. Sample: whole blood, taken in connection with sensitization to the hapten diphenylcyclopropenone (DPC). All receptors come from a woman aged 25 to 39 with alopecia areata. Some clones in this sample may be carry-over from other donors' samples.

This chain joins TRBV29-1 and TRBJ2-7, with TRBD1 as a possible D gene (6 bases). Germline lookup yields CDR1 SQVTM and CDR2 ANQGSEA. The V end was cut by 6 bases, the J end by 3 bases, with 15 bases between. The CDR3 spans 13 residues. CDR3 sequence reads: CSVQVDSNYEQYF. The CDR3 DNA reads as TGCAGCGTCCAAGTGGACAGCAACTACGAGCAGTACTTC.

This chain joins TRBV2 and TRBJ2-3, with TRBD2 as a possible D gene (6 bases). CDR3 length: 15 amino acids. V dropped 5 bases and J dropped 4 bases, with 16 bases sitting between them. Looked up from germline, CDR1 is SNHLY and CDR2 is FYNNEI. The CDR3 coding sequence is TGTGCCAGCAGTCCCGAGGGCGGGACCGCAGATACGCAGTATTTT. This translates into CASSPEGGTADTQYF.

This clonotype was observed many times. The V and J genes are TRBV27 and TRBJ1-5; the D is unclear. Trimming took off 5 bases at V and 2 bases at J, with 16 bases between the two ends. The CDR3 is 16 amino acids. Per the germline V gene, CDR1 is MNHEY and CDR2 is SMNVEV (reference sequence). The DNA for the CDR3 is TGTGCCAGCAGTCCCTCATGGCTGGTGGGCAATCAGCCCCAGCATTTT. As protein: CASSPSWLVGNQPQHF.

This clonotype was observed many times. V and J are TRBV20-1 and TRBJ1-5, with a weak D call TRBD1 (6 bases). V was cut by 0 bases and J by 0 bases, with 12 bases left in between. The length of the CDR3 is 16 residues. The V gene's germline CDR1 is DFQATT and CDR2 SNEGSKA (reference sequence). Written as DNA, the CDR3 is TGCAGTGCTAGAGATGGACAGCAAGATAGCAATCAGCCCCAGCATTTT. Its translation: CSARDGQQDSNQPQHF.

This clonotype occurred a few times. The chain links TRBV7-8 to TRBJ1-1; D not certain. V was trimmed by 0 bases and J by 7 bases, leaving 9 bases between them. The CDR3 is 13 residues long. Germline V CDR1 and CDR2: SGHVS, FQNEAQ. The CDR3 bases are TGTGCCAGCAGCTTAGCAGGGTGGGGTGAAGCTTTCTTT. Protein product: CASSLAGWGEAFF.

This clonotype was seen ten or more times. This chain links TRBV25-1 with TRBJ2-3, with TRBD2 as a possible D gene (6 bases). This CDR3 is built from 13 residues. Trimming stripped 10 bases from V and 3 bases from J, with 14 bases between. Germline-derived CDR1 and CDR2 are MGHDK and SYGVNS. The CDR3 sequence is CAIRLEGTDTQYF. For the CDR3, the DNA is TGTGCCATCCGCTTGGAGGGGACAGATACGCAGTATTTT. Complete variable domain (other parts from reference TRBV25-1 and TRBJ2-3): EADIYQTPRYLVIGTGKKITLECSQTMGHDKMYWYQQDPGMELHLIHYSYGVNSTEKGDLSSESTVSRIRTEHFPLTLESARPSHTSQYLCAIRLEGTDTQYFGPGTRLTVL.

There are a few counts of this clonotype. This rearrangement joins TRBV18 to TRBJ1-5; D is perhaps TRBD1 (5 bases). V lost 3 bases to trimming and J lost 0 bases, with 15 bases between them. Germline CDR1 KGHSH, CDR2 LQKENI. The CDR3 runs 17 residues. The CDR3 nucleotides read TGTGCCAGCTCACCTGTGTCGGGACGGGATAGCAATCAGCCCCAGCATTTT. Protein sequence: CASSPVSGRDSNQPQHF.

This chain connects TRBV7-9 to TRBJ2-7, with 11 bases matching TRBD2. The germline V gene encodes CDR1 SEHNR and CDR2 FQNEAQ (reference sequence). The CDR3 consists of 13 residues. Trimming at V came to 6 bases and at J to 6 bases, leaving 4 bases not matched to a gene. CDR3 coding DNA: TGTGCCAGCAGGCTAGCGGGAGGTGGCGAGCAGTACTTC. This encodes CASRLAGGGEQYF.

V gene TRBV12-3 or TRBV12-4 combines with J gene TRBJ1-1; 7 bases match TRBD1. The junction had 0 bases not matched to a gene; V was cut back by 11 bases and J by 0 bases. This CDR3 comprises 11 residues. CDR3 bases: TGTGCCGGGACAGTGAACACTGAAGCTTTCTTT. This codes for CAGTVNTEAFF.